These 20 T cell receptor beta chains originate from one sample sequenced in a study of blood T cell repertoires in COVID-19. TCRdb's table, derived via immunoSEQ multiplex PCR, lists solely in-frame clones and lacks some. The profile shows 150,000 to 200,000 clones, 70% to 90% of them singletons. Sequencing was done on a sample of peripheral blood. The receptors here all came from a human donor in a cohort sampled during active COVID-19.

The chain is built from TRBV4-1 and TRBJ1-3; no clear D. The CDR3 is made up of 14 amino acids. V gave up 1 base and J gave up 0 bases, with 4 bases separating them. Germline V lookup: CDR1 MGHRA, CDR2 YSYEKL. As DNA, the CDR3 is TGCGCCAGCAGCCAAGTAAACTCTGGAAACACCATATATTTT. It encodes CASSQVNSGNTIYF.

V gene TRBV4-3 combines with J gene TRBJ1-2; D may be TRBD1 (5 bases). The CDR3 runs 16 residues. Germline CDR1 reads LGHNA; CDR2 reads YSLEER. V lost 0 bases, J lost 3 bases, and 14 bases lay in between. The CDR3 is CASSQESQGTDYGYTF. The CDR3 DNA is TGCGCCAGCAGCCAAGAGTCCCAGGGAACGGACTATGGCTACACCTTC.

The J gene is TRBJ2-7, the V gene TRBV18; D gene unclear. The CDR3 runs to 15 residues. The V end was cut by 3 bases, the J end by 5 bases, with 17 bases between. Looked up from germline, CDR1 is KGHSH and CDR2 is LQKENI. CDR3 residues: CASSPFNHQSDEQYF. Written as DNA, the CDR3 is TGTGCCAGCTCACCTTTCAATCATCAGTCTGACGAGCAGTACTTC. The full variable domain, with the rest looked up from reference TRBV18 and TRBJ2-7, is NAGVMQNPRHLVRRRGQEARLRCSPMKGHSHVYWYRQLPEEGLKFMVYLQKENIIDESGMPKERFSAEFPKEGPSILRIQQVVRGDSAAYFCASSPFNHQSDEQYFGPGTRLTVT.

The chain joins TRBV4-3 to TRBJ1-1, with D unclear. CDR1 LGHNA and CDR2 YSLEER come from the germline V gene. The CDR3 has 15 residues. V shed 2 bases and J shed 3 bases, with 13 bases lying between them. CDR3: CASSQTGGSDTEAFF. CDR3 coding DNA: TGCGCCAGCAGCCAAACCGGAGGGTCGGACACTGAAGCTTTCTTT.

The chain couples TRBV5-1 to TRBJ2-7, with 13 bases matching TRBD2. The germline CDR1 and CDR2 sequences are SGHRS and YFSETQ. The V gene end was trimmed by 3 bases and the J gene end by 5 bases; junction bases not matched to a gene: 5. This CDR3 is 15 amino acids long. Here the CDR3 DNA reads TGCGCCAGCAGCTCAACCGGGACTAGCGGGAACGAGCAGTACTTC. Translation: CASSSTGTSGNEQYF.

The V call is TRBV7-3, the J call TRBJ2-3, with TRBD1 as a possible D gene (5 bases). The CDR3 runs 15 residues. Germline values: CDR1 SGHTA, CDR2 FQGTGA. Trimming shortened V by 3 bases and J by 1 base, and 11 bases separated the two germline ends. This CDR3 reads CASSLAGLGTDTQYF. In DNA, the CDR3 is TGTGCCAGCAGCTTGGCAGGGCTAGGCACAGATACGCAGTATTTT.

The CDR3 region is CASSARGGWEPQHF. The DNA of the CDR3 is TGTGCCAGCAGCGCGCGCGGGGGTTGGGAGCCCCAGCATTTT. The chain has TRBV6-5 and TRBJ1-5, with a weak D call TRBD1 (5 bases). The germline V gene encodes CDR1 MNHEY and CDR2 SVGAGI. The CDR3 loop spans 14 amino acids. Trimming cost V 6 bases and J 8 bases, with 17 bases left between them.

The chain carries TRBV4-3 and TRBJ1-4; no reliable D call. Germline CDR1 and CDR2: LGHNA and YSLEER. The V and J ends lost 4 bases and 6 bases respectively, with 15 bases between them. The CDR3 extends over 15 amino acids. This CDR3 is CASSRTGPGDEKLFF. CDR3 in DNA: TGCGCCAGCAGCCGCACCGGGCCCGGGGATGAAAAACTGTTTTTT.

This chain connects TRBV7-9 to TRBJ1-4, with TRBD1 identical over 7 bases. With V trimmed by 6 bases and J by 5 bases, 12 bases remained unmatched. The length of the CDR3 is 16 residues. Germline CDR1 and CDR2: SEHNR and FQNEAQ (reference sequence). Written as DNA, the CDR3 is TGTGCCAGCAGATTGACAGGGACTTCTGGAAATGAAAAACTGTTTTTT. Encoded protein: CASRLTGTSGNEKLFF.

The rearrangement uses TRBV18 and TRBJ1-2, with TRBD1 identical over 7 bases. V lost 1 base and J lost 6; bases outside the gene matches: 5. CDR1 and CDR2 (germline): KGHSH, LQKENI. This CDR3 contains 14 residues. CDR3 region: CASSPLPRGDGYTF. The CDR3 DNA follows: TGTGCCAGCTCACCACTCCCCAGGGGGGATGGCTACACCTTC. Full variable domain (remainder filled in from reference TRBV18 and TRBJ1-2): NAGVMQNPRHLVRRRGQEARLRCSPMKGHSHVYWYRQLPEEGLKFMVYLQKENIIDESGMPKERFSAEFPKEGPSILRIQQVVRGDSAAYFCASSPLPRGDGYTFGSGTRLTVV.

The rearrangement links TRBV24-1 to TRBJ1-5; 7 nucleotides line up with TRBD1. The germline V gene encodes CDR1 KGHDR and CDR2 SFDVKD. CDR3 length: 14 amino acids. Germline trimming cut 7 bases from V and 7 bases from J; bases unmatched to any gene: 9. The CDR3, as DNA: TGTGCCACCAGCCGAACAGGGGCCCAGCAGCCCCAGCATTTT. It encodes CATSRTGAQQPQHF.

V and J are TRBV19 and TRBJ1-5; 10 bases align to TRBD1. The CDR3 length is 15 residues. V trimming: 6 bases; J trimming: 1 base; junction bases outside the gene matches: 3. Germline V gene data show CDR1 as LNHDA and CDR2 as SQIVND (reference sequence). This CDR3 is CASRGQGRSNQPQHF. The CDR3 DNA is TGTGCCAGTAGGGGACAGGGGAGGAGCAATCAGCCCCAGCATTTT.

The V call is TRBV11-2, the J call TRBJ2-1; 7 nucleotides line up with TRBD1. CDR1 is SGHAT and CDR2 is FQNNGV in the germline V gene. The CDR3 totals 13 residues. With 10 bases clipped from V and 3 bases from J, the junction kept 6 bases outside the gene matches. The CDR3 coding sequence is TGTGCCACTAAGACAGGGCTCTACAATGAGCAGTTCTTC. It translates to CATKTGLYNEQFF.

The chain combines TRBV14 with TRBJ1-2; the D gene is possibly TRBD1 (6 bases). Germline V gives CDR1 SGHDN, CDR2 FVKESK. The CDR3 contains 16 residues. V lost 0 bases and J lost 3, with 14 bases in between. The DNA for the CDR3 is TGTGCCAGCAGCCAAGATATCCGGACAGCCGACTATGGCTACACCTTC. Protein sequence: CASSQDIRTADYGYTF.

V is TRBV2 and J is TRBJ1-1; possibly TRBD1 for D (5 bases). The CDR3 covers 15 residues. Trimming shortened V by 6 bases and J by 1 base, and 15 bases separated the two germline ends. Germline CDR1 and CDR2: SNHLY and FYNNEI. This CDR3 reads CASSPSQGANTEAFF. In nucleotides, the CDR3 is TGTGCCAGCAGCCCCTCCCAGGGCGCGAACACTGAAGCTTTCTTT. Supplemented by reference TRBV2 and TRBJ1-1, the full variable domain reads EPEVTQTPSHQVTQMGQEVILRCVPISNHLYFYWYRQILGQKVEFLVSFYNNEISEKSEIFDDQFSVERPDGSNFTLKIRSTKLEDSAMYFCASSPSQGANTEAFFGQGTRLTVV.

The genes are TRBV5-1 and TRBJ2-6; tentative D call: TRBD2 (6 bases). CDR3 length: 15 residues. Trimming cost V 4 bases and J 3 bases, with 11 bases left between them. CDR1 and CDR2 from the germline V gene are SGHRS and YFSETQ. CDR3 sequence reads: CASSKMGGGANVLTF. Written as DNA, the CDR3 is TGCGCCAGCAGCAAGATGGGAGGTGGGGCCAACGTCCTGACTTTC.

The chain carries TRBV30 and TRBJ1-2; no firm D call. Germline assignment: CDR1 GTSNPN and CDR2 SVGIG (reference sequence). This CDR3 is built from 13 residues. Trimming left V 3 bases short and J 4 bases short, with 12 bases between. CDR3 amino acids: CAWSRHESYGYTF. CDR3 nucleotide sequence: TGTGCCTGGAGCCGACACGAGTCCTATGGCTACACCTTC.

The chain links TRBV7-9 to TRBJ1-1; D unclear. Germline lookup yields CDR1 SEHNR and CDR2 FQNEAQ (reference sequence). With 8 bases removed from V and 1 base from J, the gap between germline ends came to 11 bases. This CDR3 is built from 13 residues. Written as DNA, the CDR3 is TGTGCCAGCCTCCTTGAGGGGAACACTGAAGCTTTCTTT. It yields the protein CASLLEGNTEAFF.

Notes on this clone: Its ends do not fully match the called genes, so a read error is possible. The chain uses TRBV11-2 and TRBJ2-7; 11 positions match TRBD2. Germline assignment: CDR1 SGHAT and CDR2 FQNNGV. The CDR3 is made up of 14 amino acids. For the CDR3, the DNA is TGTGCCAGCAGCTTAGAAGGCCTAGCGGGGGGAGGATCCTTC. This translates into CASSLEGLAGGGSF.

V is TRBV9 and J is TRBJ1-1, with a weak D call TRBD1 (5 bases). The CDR3 has 15 residues. V lost 4 bases and J 5 bases, leaving 18 bases between the germline ends. Looked up from germline, CDR1 is SGDLS and CDR2 is YYNGEE. The CDR3 nucleotides are TGTGCCAGCAGCCCGGTGGTCGGGGGGAGGACTGAAGCTTTCTTT. It is translated as CASSPVVGGRTEAFF.